Below, 21 T cell receptor beta chains from the same sample are listed, as sequenced in a study of shared clonotypes between healthy human individuals. The protocol was immunoSEQ multiplex PCR, while the TCRdb copy is restricted to in-frame clones and leaves out a portion. The sample includes about 340,000 clones, 73% of them seen just once. Sequencing input: memory CD4+ T cells sorted from blood. The subset here: CD45RA-negative fraction. The receptor set was obtained from a man under 40 in good health.

This sequence joins TRBV5-1 and TRBJ1-2, with TRBD1 as a possible D gene (5 bases). Trimming removed 1 base at V and 8 bases at J, with 15 bases between. Germline values: CDR1 SGHRS, CDR2 YFSETQ. The CDR3 has 14 residues. CDR3 in amino acids: CASSLSGGPEGYTF. The CDR3 nucleotides read TGCGCCAGCAGCTTGTCTGGGGGTCCAGAGGGCTACACCTTC.

The chain employs TRBV7-2 and TRBJ2-1; D not resolved. Trimming took off 8 bases at V and 5 bases at J, with 10 bases between the two ends. Germline CDR1 SGHTA, CDR2 FQGNSA. The CDR3 loop spans 12 amino acids. The DNA for the CDR3 is TGTGCCAGCTGCCAAGCGAACAATGAGCAGTTCTTC. It yields the protein CASCQANNEQFF.

The J gene is TRBJ2-3, the V gene TRBV7-9; D is perhaps TRBD1 (5 bases). Germline V gene data show CDR1 as SEHNR and CDR2 as FQNEAQ (reference sequence). This CDR3 spans 14 amino acids. Trimming took off 2 bases at V and 0 bases at J, with 6 bases between the two ends. The chain's CDR3 is CASSLWGSTDTQYF. The CDR3 nucleotides read TGTGCCAGCAGCTTATGGGGCAGCACAGATACGCAGTATTTT.

The V call is TRBV7-8, the J call TRBJ2-2, with 8 bases identical to TRBD1. V dropped 2 bases and J dropped 5; count of bases not matched to a gene: 4. The V gene's germline CDR1 is SGHVS and CDR2 FQNEAQ. The CDR3 length is 15 residues. CDR3 in amino acids: CASSLSQGATGELFF. DNA for the CDR3: TGTGCCAGCAGCTTATCCCAGGGGGCAACCGGGGAGCTGTTTTTT.

This chain joins TRBV2 and TRBJ2-5; TRBD1 aligns across 9 bases. With V trimmed by 6 bases and J by 1 base, 15 bases remained unmatched. This CDR3 has 18 amino acids. The V gene's germline CDR1 is SNHLY and CDR2 FYNNEI. CDR3 nucleotide sequence: TGTGCCAGCAGGATGAACAGGGGGCAATCGGTAGTCCAAGAGACCCAGTACTTC. As protein: CASRMNRGQSVVQETQYF. Together with reference TRBV2 and TRBJ2-5, the CDR3 gives the full variable domain: EPEVTQTPSHQVTQMGQEVILRCVPISNHLYFYWYRQILGQKVEFLVSFYNNEISEKSEIFDDQFSVERPDGSNFTLKIRSTKLEDSAMYFCASRMNRGQSVVQETQYFGPGTRLLVL.

The chain couples TRBV29-1 to TRBJ2-5, with D maybe TRBD2 (6 bases). The CDR3 has 12 residues. The germline CDR1 and CDR2 sequences are SQVTM and ANQGSEA. Trimming shortened V by 6 bases and J by 5 bases, and 13 bases separated the two germline ends. The CDR3 sequence is CSVNGGFETQYF. CDR3 sequence (DNA): TGCAGCGTGAACGGGGGTTTTGAGACCCAGTACTTC. Based on the CDR3 plus reference TRBV29-1 and TRBJ2-5, the full variable domain is SAVISQKPSRDICQRGTSLTIQCQVDSQVTMMFWYRQQPGQSLTLIATANQGSEATYESGFVIDKFPISRPNLTFSTLTVSNMSPEDSSIYLCSVNGGFETQYFGPGTRLLVL.

CDR3 nucleotides: TGTGCCAGCAGCTTAGGCAGGGGGCGAGAAAAACTGTTTTTT. Protein sequence: CASSLGRGREKLFF. V is TRBV7-9 and J is TRBJ1-4; 8 bases are shared with TRBD1. V trimming: 1 base; J trimming: 8 bases; junction bases outside the gene matches: 3. The CDR3 is 14 residues long. The V gene's germline CDR1 is SEHNR and CDR2 FQNEAQ (reference sequence).

The rearrangement links TRBV13 to TRBJ2-2, with unresolved D. V was pared by 4 bases and J by 0 bases, with 18 bases between. Germline V lookup: CDR1 PRHDT, CDR2 FYEKMQ (reference sequence). The length of the CDR3 is 18 residues. CDR3 coding DNA: TGTGCCAGCAGCTATGCCGCCCGAGGCCGCTCGAACACCGGGGAGCTGTTTTTT. Its translation: CASSYAARGRSNTGELFF.

This clone was detected only once. V gene TRBV7-2 combines with J gene TRBJ1-5; D may be TRBD1 (5 bases). The CDR3 consists of 15 residues. Trimming cost V 5 bases and J 4 bases, with 15 bases left between them. Per germline, CDR1 SGHTA and CDR2 FQGNSA. Here the CDR3 DNA reads TGTGCCAGCAGCCGATTCGGGACTGAGAATCAGCCCCAGCATTTT. Translation gives CASSRFGTENQPQHF.

This chain uses TRBV14 with TRBJ1-4; 7 bases align to TRBD1. Germline V gene data show CDR1 as SGHDN and CDR2 as FVKESK. Trimming cost V 5 bases and J 5 bases; bases outside gene matches: 8. The CDR3 has 15 amino acids. CDR3: CASSSRTGVNEKLFF. For the CDR3, the DNA is TGTGCCAGCAGCAGCAGGACAGGAGTGAATGAAAAACTGTTTTTT.

Concerning this clone: Other DNA sequences in the sample encode the same CDR3. The CDR3 region is CASRAETYEQYF. DNA of the CDR3: TGTGCCAGCAGGGCTGAGACCTACGAGCAGTACTTC. V gene TRBV2 combines with J gene TRBJ2-7; D is uncertain. The length of the CDR3 is 12 residues. Trimming removed 6 bases from V and 2 bases from J, with 8 bases in between. Germline-derived CDR1 and CDR2 are SNHLY and FYNNEI.

This chain uses TRBV29-1 with TRBJ2-3; a weak D match, TRBD2 (5 bases). The germline CDR1 and CDR2 sequences are SQVTM and ANQGSEA. The CDR3 loop spans 11 amino acids. V was trimmed by 3 bases and J by 7 bases, leaving 8 bases between them. The CDR3 DNA reads TGCAGCGTTGAGAGAGGGTATACGCAGTATTTT. It codes for CSVERGYTQYF.

CDR3 DNA: TGTGCCAGCAGCCCACGCAGGGGGGTCATCCCGAACACCGGGGAGCTGTTTTTT. Amino acids: CASSPRRGVIPNTGELFF. The chain employs TRBV7-9 and TRBJ2-2; weak D call: TRBD1 (7 bases). The CDR3 extends over 18 amino acids. V was shortened by 5 bases and J by 0 bases, with 19 bases between the two germline ends. Germline CDR1 is SEHNR and CDR2 is FQNEAQ (reference sequence).

This clone was detected a few times. This chain connects TRBV28 to TRBJ2-5; 8 nucleotides agree with TRBD2. The CDR3 covers 14 residues. CDR1 MDHEN and CDR2 SYDVKM come from the germline V gene. J gave up 5 bases and V 5 bases, and 7 bases lay outside the gene matches. CDR3 sequence reads: CASSGSGRGETQYF. In DNA form, the CDR3 reads TGTGCCAGCAGTGGAAGCGGGAGAGGCGAGACCCAGTACTTC.

Concerning this clone: Distinct nucleotide sequences in the sample also encode this CDR3. This rearrangement joins TRBV5-1 to TRBJ2-1; 8 bases are shared with TRBD2. Germline V gives CDR1 SGHRS, CDR2 YFSETQ. The CDR3 spans 13 residues. Trimming took 4 bases from V and 9 from J; bases not matched to a gene: 6. CDR3 sequence reads: CASSLIAGTEQFF. DNA of the CDR3: TGCGCCAGCAGCCTAATAGCGGGGACTGAGCAGTTCTTC.

The chain is built from TRBV6-5 and TRBJ2-5, with D perhaps TRBD2 (5 bases). Germline V lookup: CDR1 MNHEY, CDR2 SVGAGI. CDR3 length equals 15 residues. Trimming took off 6 bases at V and 4 bases at J, with 18 bases between the two ends. The CDR3 here is CASSPRLHSGETQYF. DNA of the CDR3: TGTGCCAGCAGCCCCCGTCTGCACAGCGGAGAGACCCAGTACTTC.

This rearrangement joins TRBV18 to TRBJ2-5; D not resolved. Germline-derived CDR1 and CDR2 are KGHSH and LQKENI. The V end lost 5 bases, the J end lost 3 bases, and 1 base lay between the germline ends. The CDR3 runs to 10 residues. CDR3 sequence reads: CASSKETQYF. As DNA, the CDR3 is TGTGCCAGCTCAAAAGAGACCCAGTACTTC.

As regards this clone: This same CDR3 is encoded by further DNA sequences in the sample. V usage is TRBV11-2 and J usage is TRBJ2-5; no clear D gene. The length of the CDR3 is 13 residues. V dropped 3 bases and J dropped 1 base, with 6 bases sitting between them. CDR1 is SGHAT, CDR2 FQNNGV, per germline. CDR3 bases: TGTGCCAGCAGCTTTGGCAGCCAAGAGACCCAGTACTTC. It encodes CASSFGSQETQYF.

V is TRBV10-3 and J is TRBJ1-1; TRBD1 matches 7 bases. Germline-derived CDR1 and CDR2 are ENHRY and SYGVKD. With 10 bases clipped from V and 2 bases from J, the junction kept 4 bases outside the gene matches. This CDR3 contains 12 residues. The CDR3 region has the DNA TGTGCCACCCAGGGGGGTAACACTGAAGCTTTCTTT. Translated: CATQGGNTEAFF.

V is TRBV5-1 and J is TRBJ2-7; 11 positions match TRBD2. V gave up 4 bases and J gave up 2 bases; unmatched junction bases: 14. The CDR3 has 18 amino acids. Germline CDR1 is SGHRS and CDR2 is YFSETQ. CDR3 in DNA: TGCGCCAGCAGCCTCCTCGGAAGAATAGCGGGAGGGCCCTACGAGCAGTACTTC. Amino acids: CASSLLGRIAGGPYEQYF.

The rearrangement links TRBV7-9 to TRBJ1-1; 7 bases line up with TRBD1. There are 13 residues in the CDR3. Unmatched junction bases numbered 6, after V lost 11 bases and J lost 0 bases. The germline V gene encodes CDR1 SEHNR and CDR2 FQNEAQ (reference sequence). CDR3 loop: CAFQTGMNTEAFF. CDR3 bases: TGTGCCTTTCAGACAGGGATGAACACTGAAGCTTTCTTT.